The present T cell receptor (beta chain) was sequenced within a study of T-cell memory formation after mild COVID-19. Study context: Clusters of TCRs were largely donor specific.

Worth noting for this clonotype: Its antigen remains unidentified.

Barcoded TCR alpha and TCR beta cDNA libraries with UMIs came from 5'RACE using constant-segment primers. MiXCR, run by TCRdb on the 5' RACE reads, gives a single entry per CDR3 protein. The sample includes just over 150,000 distinct CDR3 sequences, around a third seen only once; the top ten take approximately 12%. General study findings and limits: Pre-infection memory held some responding clones, suggesting pre-existing cross-reactive T cells responded. Clones contracting day 15 to 85 were balanced CD4/CD8; later expanders leaned CD4+.

The receptor was derived from an adult woman who had mild COVID-19 (a few samples of this study predate the infection). Cell type and time point are not known. The specimen was PBMCs or a T cell subset sorted from them (not recorded which).

The CDR3, as DNA: TGTGCCAGCAGCCAAACCTACGGGGGCACAGATACGCAGTATTTT. Its translation is CASSQTYGGTDTQYF. The J gene is TRBJ2-3, the V gene TRBV7-2; possibly TRBD2 for D (5 bases). V was pared by 5 bases and J by 1 base, with 13 bases between. The V gene's germline CDR1 is SGHTA and CDR2 FQGNSA. The CDR3 extends over 15 amino acids.